This T cell receptor (beta chain) was found in a study of cytomegalovirus exposure and HLA in healthy donors. CDR1 is SGHRS, CDR2 YFSETQ, per germline. The CDR3 totals 17 residues. Trimming stripped 2 bases from V and 5 bases from J, with 22 bases between. Study-wide findings and caveats: Relative to the 666-donor mean, N-insertions were reportedly fewer in an Asian-associated ancestry cluster in a later analysis.

The PCR had 60 Vbeta and 13 Jbeta primers. Using immunoSEQ multiplex PCR, the repertoire was profiled, and TCRdb retains in-frame clones only, with some absent. The table includes around 150,000 clones, approximately 62% detected once. Regarding this clone: Its specificity is not known.

The TCR comes from a human donor in good health. The chain joins TRBV5-1 to TRBJ2-5, with D possibly TRBD1 on 5 matching bases. Sequenced: PBMCs. The CDR3 region has the DNA TGCGCCAGCAGCTTTTGGGCCGATAGGGGTGTGGGGGAGACCCAGTACTTC. Residues: CASSFWADRGVGETQYF.